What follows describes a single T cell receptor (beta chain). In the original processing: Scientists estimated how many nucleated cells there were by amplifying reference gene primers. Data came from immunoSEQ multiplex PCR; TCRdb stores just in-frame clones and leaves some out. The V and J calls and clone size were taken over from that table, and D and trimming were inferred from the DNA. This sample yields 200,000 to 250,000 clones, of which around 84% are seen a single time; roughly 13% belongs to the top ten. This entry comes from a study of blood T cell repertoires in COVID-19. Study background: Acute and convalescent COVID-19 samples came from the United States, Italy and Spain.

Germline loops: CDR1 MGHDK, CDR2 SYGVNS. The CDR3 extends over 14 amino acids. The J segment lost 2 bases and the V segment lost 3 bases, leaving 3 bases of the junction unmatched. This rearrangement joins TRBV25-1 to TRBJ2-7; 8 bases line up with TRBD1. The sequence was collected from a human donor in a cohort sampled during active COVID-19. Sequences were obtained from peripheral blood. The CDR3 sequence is CASSEDRVPYEQYF. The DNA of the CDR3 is TGTGCCAGCAGTGAGGACAGGGTCCCCTACGAGCAGTACTTC.